The T cell receptor beta chain described here comes from a study of T cells in Graves' hyperthyroidism and ophthalmopathy. From RNA transcripts, TCR beta CDR3 regions were amplified. The TCR CDR3 was amplified in a first-round RT-PCR using the HTBI primer set. TCRdb redid the calling of the multiplex PCR reads with MiXCR, one entry per CDR3 protein. The sample consists of under 400,000 distinct CDR3 sequences, just under 25% of them appearing once. This clonotype was counted ten times or more. It was less than 13 ml of fresh peripheral blood that supplied the PBMCs. CDR3 size: 12 residues. The V and J ends lost 5 bases and 11 bases respectively, with 15 bases between them.

The V and J genes are TRBV12-3 or TRBV12-4 and TRBJ1-1; a weak D match, TRBD1 (5 bases). This sequence was found in a man aged 50 to 60 with Graves' hyperthyroidism. Sample: blood. The CDR3 protein is CASSPRGDVAFF. The CDR3 DNA sequence: TGTGCCAGCAGTCCTCGAGGGGACGTGGCTTTCTTT.